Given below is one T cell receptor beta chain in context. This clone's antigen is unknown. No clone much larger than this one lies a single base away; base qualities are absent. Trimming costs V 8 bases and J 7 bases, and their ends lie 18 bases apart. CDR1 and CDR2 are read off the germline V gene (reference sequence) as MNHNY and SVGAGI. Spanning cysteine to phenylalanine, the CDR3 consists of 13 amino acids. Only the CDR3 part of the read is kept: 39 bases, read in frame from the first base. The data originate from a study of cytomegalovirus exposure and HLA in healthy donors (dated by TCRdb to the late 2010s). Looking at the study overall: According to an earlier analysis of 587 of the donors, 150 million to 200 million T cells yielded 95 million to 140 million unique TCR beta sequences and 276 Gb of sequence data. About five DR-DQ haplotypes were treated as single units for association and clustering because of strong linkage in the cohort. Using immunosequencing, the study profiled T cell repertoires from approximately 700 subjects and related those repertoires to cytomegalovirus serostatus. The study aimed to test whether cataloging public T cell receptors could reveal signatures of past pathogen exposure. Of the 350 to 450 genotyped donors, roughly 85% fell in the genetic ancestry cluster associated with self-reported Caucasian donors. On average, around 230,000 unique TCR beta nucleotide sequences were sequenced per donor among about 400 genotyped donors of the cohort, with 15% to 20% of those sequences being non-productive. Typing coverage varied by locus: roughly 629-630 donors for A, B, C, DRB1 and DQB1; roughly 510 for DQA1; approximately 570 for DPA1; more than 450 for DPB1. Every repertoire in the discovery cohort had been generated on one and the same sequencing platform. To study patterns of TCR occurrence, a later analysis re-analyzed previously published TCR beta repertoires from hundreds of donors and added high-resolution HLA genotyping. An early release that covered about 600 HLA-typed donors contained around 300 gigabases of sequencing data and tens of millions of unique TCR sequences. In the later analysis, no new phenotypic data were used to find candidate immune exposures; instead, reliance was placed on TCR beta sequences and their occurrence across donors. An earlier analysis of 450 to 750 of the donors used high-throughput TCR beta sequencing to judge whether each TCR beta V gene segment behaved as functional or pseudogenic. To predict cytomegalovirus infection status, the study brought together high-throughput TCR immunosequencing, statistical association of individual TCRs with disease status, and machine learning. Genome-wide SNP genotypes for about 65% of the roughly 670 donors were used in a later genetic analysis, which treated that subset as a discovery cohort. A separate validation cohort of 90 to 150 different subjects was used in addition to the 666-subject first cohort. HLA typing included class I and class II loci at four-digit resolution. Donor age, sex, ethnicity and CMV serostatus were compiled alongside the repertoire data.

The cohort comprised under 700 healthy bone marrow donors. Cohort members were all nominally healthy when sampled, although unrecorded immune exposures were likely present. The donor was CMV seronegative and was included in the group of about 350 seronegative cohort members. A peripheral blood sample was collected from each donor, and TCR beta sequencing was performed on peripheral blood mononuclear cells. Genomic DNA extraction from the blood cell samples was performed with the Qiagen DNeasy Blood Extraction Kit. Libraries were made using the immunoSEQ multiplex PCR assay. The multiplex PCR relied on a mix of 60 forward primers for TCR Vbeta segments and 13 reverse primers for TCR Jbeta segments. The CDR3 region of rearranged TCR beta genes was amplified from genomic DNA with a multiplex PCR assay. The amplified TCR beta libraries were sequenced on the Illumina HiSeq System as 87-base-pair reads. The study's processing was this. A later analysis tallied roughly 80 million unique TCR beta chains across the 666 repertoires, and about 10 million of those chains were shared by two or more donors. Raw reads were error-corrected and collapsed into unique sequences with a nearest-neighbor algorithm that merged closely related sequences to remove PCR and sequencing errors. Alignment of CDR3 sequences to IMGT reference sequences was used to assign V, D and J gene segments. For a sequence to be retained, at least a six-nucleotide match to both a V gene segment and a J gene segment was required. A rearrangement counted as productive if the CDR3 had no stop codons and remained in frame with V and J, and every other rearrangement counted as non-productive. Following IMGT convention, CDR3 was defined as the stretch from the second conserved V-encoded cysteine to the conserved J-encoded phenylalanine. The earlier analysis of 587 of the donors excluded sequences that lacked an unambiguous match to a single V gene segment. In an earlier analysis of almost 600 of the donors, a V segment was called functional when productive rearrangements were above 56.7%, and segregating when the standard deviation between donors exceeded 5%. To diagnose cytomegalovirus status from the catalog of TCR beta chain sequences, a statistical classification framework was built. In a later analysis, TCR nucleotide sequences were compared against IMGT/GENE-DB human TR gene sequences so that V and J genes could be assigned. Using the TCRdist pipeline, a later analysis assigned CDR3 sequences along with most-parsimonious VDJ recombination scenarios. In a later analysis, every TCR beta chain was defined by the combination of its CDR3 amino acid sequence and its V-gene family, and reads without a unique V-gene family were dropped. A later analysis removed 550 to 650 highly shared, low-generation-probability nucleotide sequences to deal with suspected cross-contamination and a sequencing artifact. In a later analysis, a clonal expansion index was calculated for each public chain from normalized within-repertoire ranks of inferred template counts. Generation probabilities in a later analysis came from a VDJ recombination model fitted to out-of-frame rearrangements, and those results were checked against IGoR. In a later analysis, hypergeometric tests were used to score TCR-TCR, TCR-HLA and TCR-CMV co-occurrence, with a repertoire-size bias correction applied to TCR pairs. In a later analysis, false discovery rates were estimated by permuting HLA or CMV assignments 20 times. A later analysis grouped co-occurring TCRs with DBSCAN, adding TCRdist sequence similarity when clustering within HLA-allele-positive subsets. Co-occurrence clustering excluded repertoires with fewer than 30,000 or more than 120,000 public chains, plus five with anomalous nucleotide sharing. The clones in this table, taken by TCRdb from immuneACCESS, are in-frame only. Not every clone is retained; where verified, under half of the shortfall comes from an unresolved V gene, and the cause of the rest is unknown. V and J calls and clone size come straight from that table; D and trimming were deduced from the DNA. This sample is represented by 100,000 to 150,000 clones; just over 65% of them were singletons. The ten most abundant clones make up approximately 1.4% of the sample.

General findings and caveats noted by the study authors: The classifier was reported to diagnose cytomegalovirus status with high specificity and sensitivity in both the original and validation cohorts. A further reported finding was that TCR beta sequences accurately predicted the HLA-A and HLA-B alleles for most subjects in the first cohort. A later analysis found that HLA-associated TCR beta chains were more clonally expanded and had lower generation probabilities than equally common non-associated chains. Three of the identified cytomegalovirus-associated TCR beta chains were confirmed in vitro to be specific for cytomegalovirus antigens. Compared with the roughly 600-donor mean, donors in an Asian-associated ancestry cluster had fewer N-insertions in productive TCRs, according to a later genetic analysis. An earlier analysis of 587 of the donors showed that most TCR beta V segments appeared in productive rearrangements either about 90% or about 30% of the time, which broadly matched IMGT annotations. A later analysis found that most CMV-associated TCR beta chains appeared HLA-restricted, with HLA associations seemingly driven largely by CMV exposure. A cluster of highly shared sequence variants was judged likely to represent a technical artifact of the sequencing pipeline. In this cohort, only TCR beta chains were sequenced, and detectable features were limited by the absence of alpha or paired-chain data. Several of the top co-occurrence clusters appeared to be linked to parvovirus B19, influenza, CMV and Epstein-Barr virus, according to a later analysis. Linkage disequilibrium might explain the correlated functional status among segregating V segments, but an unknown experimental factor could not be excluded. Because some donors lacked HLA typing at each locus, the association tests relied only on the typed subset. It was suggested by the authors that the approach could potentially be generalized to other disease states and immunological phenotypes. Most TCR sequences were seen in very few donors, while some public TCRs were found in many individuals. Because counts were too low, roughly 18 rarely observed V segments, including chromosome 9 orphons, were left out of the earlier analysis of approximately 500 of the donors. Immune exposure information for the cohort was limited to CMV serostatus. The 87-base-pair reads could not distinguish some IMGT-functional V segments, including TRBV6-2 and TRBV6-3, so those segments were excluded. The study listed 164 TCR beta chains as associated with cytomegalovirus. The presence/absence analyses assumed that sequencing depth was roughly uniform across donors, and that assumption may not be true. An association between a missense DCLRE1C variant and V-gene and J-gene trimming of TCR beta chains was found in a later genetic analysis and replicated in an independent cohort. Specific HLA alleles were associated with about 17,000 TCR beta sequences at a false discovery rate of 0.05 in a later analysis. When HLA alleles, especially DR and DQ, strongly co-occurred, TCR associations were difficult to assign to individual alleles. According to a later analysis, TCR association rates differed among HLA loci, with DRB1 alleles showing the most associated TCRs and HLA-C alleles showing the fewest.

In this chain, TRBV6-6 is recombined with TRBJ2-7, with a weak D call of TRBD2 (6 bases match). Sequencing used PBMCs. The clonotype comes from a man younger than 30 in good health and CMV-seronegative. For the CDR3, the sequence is CASWPEGLGEQYF. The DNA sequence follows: TGTGCCAGCTGGCCGGAGGGTCTTGGAGAGCAGTACTTC.